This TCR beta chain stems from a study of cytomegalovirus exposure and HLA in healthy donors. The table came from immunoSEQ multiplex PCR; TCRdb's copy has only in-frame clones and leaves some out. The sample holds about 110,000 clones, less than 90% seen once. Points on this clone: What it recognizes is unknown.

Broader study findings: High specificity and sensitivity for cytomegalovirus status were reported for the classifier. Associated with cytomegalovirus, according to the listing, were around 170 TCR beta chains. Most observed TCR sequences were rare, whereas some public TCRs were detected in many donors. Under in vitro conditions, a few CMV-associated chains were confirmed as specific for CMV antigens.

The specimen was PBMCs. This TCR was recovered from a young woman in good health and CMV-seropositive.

CDR3 region: CASSQVPGRGLLNEQFF. As DNA, the CDR3 is TGCGCCAGCAGCCAAGTTCCTGGCAGGGGGCTTTTGAATGAGCAGTTCTTC. The V call is TRBV4-1, the J call TRBJ2-1; TRBD1 agrees at 8 bases. This CDR3 comprises 17 residues. The V gene's germline CDR1 is MGHRA and CDR2 YSYEKL. V dropped 1 base and J dropped 7; count of bases not matched to a gene: 12.